This T cell receptor (beta chain) was captured in a study of human T cells and chemical hapten exposure. Whole-study context: Per-sample TCR yield variation was attributed mainly to small pooled library volume differences.

Study observations and caveats: No shift was seen in TCRs above 1 in 1000 frequency with DPC sensitization.

The study used a library that attached unique molecular identifiers to individual cDNA molecules. TCRdb ran MiXCR on the RACE reads and lists one entry per CDR3 protein. The data contain roughly 130,000 distinct CDR3 sequences, more than 7.5% of them singletons. About this clonotype: The antigen is undetermined.

Germline CDR1 LNHDA, CDR2 SQIVND (reference sequence). Trimming took 8 bases from V and 3 from J, leaving 16 bases between them. The CDR3 covers 14 residues. Time point given: healthy volunteer bleed at 2 weeks. The authors extracted total RNA from unfractionated whole blood. This sequence originates from a male donor in good health. Some clones in this sample may be carry-over from other donors' samples. The rearrangement uses TRBV19 and TRBJ1-2; D gene unclear. The sample taken for sequencing was whole blood. CDR3: CASVRGLSHYGYTF. In DNA, the CDR3 is TGTGCCAGTGTCCGAGGCCTCTCGCACTATGGCTACACCTTC.